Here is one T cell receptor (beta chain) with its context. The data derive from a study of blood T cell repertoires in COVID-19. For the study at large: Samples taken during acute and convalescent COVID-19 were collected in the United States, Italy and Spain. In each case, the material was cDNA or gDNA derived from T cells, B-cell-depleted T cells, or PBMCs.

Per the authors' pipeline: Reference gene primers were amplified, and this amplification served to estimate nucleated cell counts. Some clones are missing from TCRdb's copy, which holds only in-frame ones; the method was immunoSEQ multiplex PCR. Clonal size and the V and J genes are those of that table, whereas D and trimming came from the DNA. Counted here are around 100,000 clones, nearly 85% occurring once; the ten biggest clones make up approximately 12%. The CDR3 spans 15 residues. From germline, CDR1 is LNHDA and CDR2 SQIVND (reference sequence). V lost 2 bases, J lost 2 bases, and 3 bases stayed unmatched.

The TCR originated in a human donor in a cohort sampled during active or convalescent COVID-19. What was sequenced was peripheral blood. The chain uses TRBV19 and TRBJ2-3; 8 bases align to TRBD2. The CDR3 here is CASSITSGPTDTQYF. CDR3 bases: TGTGCCAGTAGTATAACTAGCGGTCCCACAGATACGCAGTATTTT.